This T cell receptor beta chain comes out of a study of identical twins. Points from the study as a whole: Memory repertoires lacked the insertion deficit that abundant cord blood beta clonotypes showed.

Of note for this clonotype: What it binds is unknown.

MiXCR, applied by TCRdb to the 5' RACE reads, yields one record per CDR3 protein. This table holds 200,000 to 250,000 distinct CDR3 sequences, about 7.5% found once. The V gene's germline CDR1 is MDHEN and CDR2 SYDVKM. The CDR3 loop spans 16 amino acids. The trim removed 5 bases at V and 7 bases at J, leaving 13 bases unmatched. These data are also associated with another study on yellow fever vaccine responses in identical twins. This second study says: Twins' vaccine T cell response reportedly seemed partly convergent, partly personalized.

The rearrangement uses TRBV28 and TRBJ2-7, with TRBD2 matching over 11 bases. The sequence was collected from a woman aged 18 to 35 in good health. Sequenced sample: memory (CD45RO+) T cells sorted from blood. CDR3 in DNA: TGTGCCAGCAGTCCCGGTAGCGGGAGGGGATATCGAGAGCAGTACTTC. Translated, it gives CASSPGSGRGYREQYF.